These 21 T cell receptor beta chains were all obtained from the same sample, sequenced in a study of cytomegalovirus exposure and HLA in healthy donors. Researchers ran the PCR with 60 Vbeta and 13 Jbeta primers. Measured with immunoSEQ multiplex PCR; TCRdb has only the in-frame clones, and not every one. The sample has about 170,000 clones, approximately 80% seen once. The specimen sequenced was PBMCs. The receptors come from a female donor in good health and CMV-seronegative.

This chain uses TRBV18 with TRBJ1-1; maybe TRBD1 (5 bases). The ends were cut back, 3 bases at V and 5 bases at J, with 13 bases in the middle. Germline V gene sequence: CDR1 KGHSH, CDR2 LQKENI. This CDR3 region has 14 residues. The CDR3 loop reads CASSPGREETEAFF. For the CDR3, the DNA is TGTGCCAGCTCACCGGGCAGGGAAGAGACTGAAGCTTTCTTT.

CDR3 sequence reads: CASSHRRLDYGYTF. The CDR3 nucleotides read TGTGCCAGCAGCCACAGGAGACTCGACTATGGCTACACCTTC. V and J are TRBV6-5 and TRBJ1-2; D is perhaps TRBD1 (5 bases). The CDR3 contains 14 residues. Trimming shortened V by 6 bases and J by 3 bases, and 14 bases separated the two germline ends. Looked up from germline, CDR1 is MNHEY and CDR2 is SVGAGI.

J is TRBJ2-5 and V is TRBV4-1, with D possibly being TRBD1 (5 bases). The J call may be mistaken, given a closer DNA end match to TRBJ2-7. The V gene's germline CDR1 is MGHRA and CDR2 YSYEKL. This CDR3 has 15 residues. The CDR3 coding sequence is TGCGCCAGCAGCCTGTTCGTAGGCCCAGGGTACGAGCAGTACTTC. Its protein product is CASSLFVGPGYEQYF.

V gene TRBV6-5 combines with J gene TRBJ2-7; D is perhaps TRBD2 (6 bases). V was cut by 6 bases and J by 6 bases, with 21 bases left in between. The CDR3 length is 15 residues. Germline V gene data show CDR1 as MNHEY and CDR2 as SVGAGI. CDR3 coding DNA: TGTGCCAGCAGCTACCTCGAAACTAGCACCTCCGAGCAGTACTTC. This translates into CASSYLETSTSEQYF.

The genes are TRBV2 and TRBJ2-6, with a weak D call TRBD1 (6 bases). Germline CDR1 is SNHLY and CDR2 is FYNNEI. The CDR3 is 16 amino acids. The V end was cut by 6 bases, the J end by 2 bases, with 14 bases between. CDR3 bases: TGTGCCAGCAGCGCAGGGGAAGGAGCTGGGGCCAACGTCCTGACTTTC. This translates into CASSAGEGAGANVLTF.

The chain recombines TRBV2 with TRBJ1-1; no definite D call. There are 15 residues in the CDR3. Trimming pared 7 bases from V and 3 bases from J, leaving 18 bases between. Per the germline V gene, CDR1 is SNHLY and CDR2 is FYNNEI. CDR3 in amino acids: CASIRLVTEHTEAFF. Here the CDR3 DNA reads TGTGCCAGCATCCGATTGGTGACGGAGCACACTGAAGCTTTCTTT.

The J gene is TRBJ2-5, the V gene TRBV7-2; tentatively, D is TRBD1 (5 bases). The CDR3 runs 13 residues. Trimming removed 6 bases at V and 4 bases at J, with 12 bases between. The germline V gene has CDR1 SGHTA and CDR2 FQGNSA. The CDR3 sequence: CASSTAGRETQYF. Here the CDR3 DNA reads TGTGCCAGCAGTACTGCAGGGCGAGAGACCCAGTACTTC.

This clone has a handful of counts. CDR3 sequence reads: CASSSGLAPDTQYF. CDR3 sequence (DNA): TGTGCCAGCAGTTCCGGACTAGCGCCAGATACGCAGTATTTT. The rearrangement uses TRBV6-5 and TRBJ2-3; 9 nucleotides line up with TRBD2. Germline CDR1 reads MNHEY; CDR2 reads SVGAGI. CDR3 size: 14 residues. The V segment lost 4 bases and the J segment 4 bases; nucleotides outside the gene matches: 3.

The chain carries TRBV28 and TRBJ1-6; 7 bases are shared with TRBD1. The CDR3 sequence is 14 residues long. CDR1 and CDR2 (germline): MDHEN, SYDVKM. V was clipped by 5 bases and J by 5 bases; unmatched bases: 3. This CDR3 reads CASSPGQNNSPLHF. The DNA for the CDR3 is TGTGCCAGCAGTCCGGGACAGAATAATTCACCCCTCCACTTT.

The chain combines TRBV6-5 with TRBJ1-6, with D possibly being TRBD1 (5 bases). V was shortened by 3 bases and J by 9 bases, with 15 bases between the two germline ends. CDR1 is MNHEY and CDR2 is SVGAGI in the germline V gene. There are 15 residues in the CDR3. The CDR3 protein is CASSYVQGRGSPLHF. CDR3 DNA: TGTGCCAGCAGTTATGTTCAGGGAAGAGGTTCACCCCTCCACTTT.

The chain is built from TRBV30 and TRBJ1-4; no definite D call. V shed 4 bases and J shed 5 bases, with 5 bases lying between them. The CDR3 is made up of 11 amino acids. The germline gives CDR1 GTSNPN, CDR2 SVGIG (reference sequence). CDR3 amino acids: CAWTLNEKLFF. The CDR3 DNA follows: TGTGCCTGGACCTTGAATGAAAAACTGTTTTTT.

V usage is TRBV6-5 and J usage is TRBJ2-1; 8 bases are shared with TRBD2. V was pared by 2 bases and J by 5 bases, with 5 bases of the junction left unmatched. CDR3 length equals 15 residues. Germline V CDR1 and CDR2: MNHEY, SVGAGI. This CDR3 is CASSYGSLADNEQFF. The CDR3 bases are TGTGCCAGCAGTTACGGGTCACTAGCGGACAATGAGCAGTTCTTC.

The CDR3 protein is CASSDRDRGNEQFF. CDR3 DNA sequence: TGTGCCAGCTCGGACCGGGACAGGGGGAATGAGCAGTTCTTC. This chain connects TRBV18 to TRBJ2-1; 11 bases match TRBD1. This CDR3 contains 14 residues. After removal of 6 bases from V and 7 bases from J, the junction contained 5 bases not matched to a gene. Germline CDR1 and CDR2: KGHSH and LQKENI.

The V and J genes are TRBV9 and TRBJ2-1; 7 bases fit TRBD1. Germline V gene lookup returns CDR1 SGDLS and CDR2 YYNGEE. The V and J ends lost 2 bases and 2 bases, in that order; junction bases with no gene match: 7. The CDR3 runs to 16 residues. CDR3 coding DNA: TGTGCCAGCAGCGTCGCCGGGACAGTGGCCTACAATGAGCAGTTCTTC. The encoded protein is CASSVAGTVAYNEQFF.

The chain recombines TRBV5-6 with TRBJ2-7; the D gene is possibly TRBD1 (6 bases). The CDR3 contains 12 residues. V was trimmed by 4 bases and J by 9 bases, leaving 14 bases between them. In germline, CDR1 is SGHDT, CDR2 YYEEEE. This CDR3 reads CASSEEDSAQYF. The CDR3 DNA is TGTGCCAGCAGCGAGGAGGACAGTGCGCAGTACTTC.

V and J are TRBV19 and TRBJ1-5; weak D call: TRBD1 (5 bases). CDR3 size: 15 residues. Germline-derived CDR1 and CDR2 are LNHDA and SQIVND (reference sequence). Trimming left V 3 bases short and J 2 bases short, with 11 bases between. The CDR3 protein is CASSIGAGGNQPQHF. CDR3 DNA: TGTGCCAGTAGTATTGGGGCGGGGGGCAATCAGCCCCAGCATTTT. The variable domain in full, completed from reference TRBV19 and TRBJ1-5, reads DGGITQSPKYLFRKEGQNVTLSCEQNLNHDAMYWYRQDPGQGLRLIYYSQIVNDFQKGDIAEGYSVSREKKESFPLTVTSAQKNPTAFYLCASSIGAGGNQPQHFGDGTRLSIL.

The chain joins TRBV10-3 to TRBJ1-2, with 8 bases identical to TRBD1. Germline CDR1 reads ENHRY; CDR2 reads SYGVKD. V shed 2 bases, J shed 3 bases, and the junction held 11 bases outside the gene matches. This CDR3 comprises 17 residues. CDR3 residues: CAISEMSRGREHYGYTF. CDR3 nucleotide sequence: TGTGCCATCAGTGAGATGAGCAGGGGGCGCGAGCACTATGGCTACACCTTC.

The CDR3 sequence is CATSRDFGADQPQHF. The CDR3 DNA is TGTGCCACCAGCAGAGATTTTGGGGCGGATCAGCCCCAGCATTTT. The chain couples TRBV15 to TRBJ1-5; the D gene is possibly TRBD1 (5 bases). Trimming took 0 bases from V and 5 from J, leaving 11 bases between them. Germline V gives CDR1 LNHNV, CDR2 YYDKDF (reference sequence). This CDR3 has 15 amino acids.

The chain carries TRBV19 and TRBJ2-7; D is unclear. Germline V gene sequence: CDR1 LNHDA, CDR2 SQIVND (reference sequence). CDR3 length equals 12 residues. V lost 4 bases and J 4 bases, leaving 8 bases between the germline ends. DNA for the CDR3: TGTGCCAGTAGTACAGATTCGTACGAGCAGTACTTC. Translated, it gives CASSTDSYEQYF.

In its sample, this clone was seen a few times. The CDR3 region is CASSSKLAGLTDTQYF. CDR3 DNA: TGCGCCAGCAGCTCGAAACTAGCGGGGCTCACAGATACGCAGTATTTT. The chain carries TRBV5-1 and TRBJ2-3; 10 nucleotides match TRBD2. Germline lookup yields CDR1 SGHRS and CDR2 YFSETQ. Losses at the gene ends were 3 bases for V and 2 bases for J; bases not matched to a gene: 6. The CDR3 contains 16 residues.

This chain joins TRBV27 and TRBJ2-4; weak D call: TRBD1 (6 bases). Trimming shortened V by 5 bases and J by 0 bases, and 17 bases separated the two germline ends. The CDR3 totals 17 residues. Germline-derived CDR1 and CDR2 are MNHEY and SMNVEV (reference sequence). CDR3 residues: CASSPSSDSLAKNIQYF. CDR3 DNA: TGTGCCAGCAGTCCAAGCTCGGACAGTTTAGCCAAAAACATTCAGTACTTC.